This T cell receptor (beta chain) originates from a study of T cell responses to AZD1222 COVID-19 vaccine. CDR3 size: 14 residues. V lost 6 bases and J lost 7, with 15 bases in between. Germline V gene lookup returns CDR1 MNHEY and CDR2 SVGAGI. The data were produced by immunoSEQ multiplex PCR, yet TCRdb's version contains in-frame clones alone and is incomplete. The sample consists of 140,000 to 150,000 clones, around 92% of them appearing once. Study-wide results and limits: Reports say nearly half of spike-specific TCRs go after unmutated variant regions. In a largely white British group with more females than males, clonal diversity was possibly underestimated.

Analysis merged second doses at about 4 or about 12 weeks. Regarding this clone: The antigen remains undetermined.

The sequence derives from an adult who received the AZD1222 COVID-19 vaccine. The chain recombines TRBV6-5 with TRBJ1-4; D unresolved. The sequenced sample was peripheral blood, obtained 28 days after the second AZD1222 dose. The CDR3 DNA follows: TGTGCCAGCAGCAAAAGAGCACAGTTTGAAAAACTGTTTTTT. Its translation: CASSKRAQFEKLFF.